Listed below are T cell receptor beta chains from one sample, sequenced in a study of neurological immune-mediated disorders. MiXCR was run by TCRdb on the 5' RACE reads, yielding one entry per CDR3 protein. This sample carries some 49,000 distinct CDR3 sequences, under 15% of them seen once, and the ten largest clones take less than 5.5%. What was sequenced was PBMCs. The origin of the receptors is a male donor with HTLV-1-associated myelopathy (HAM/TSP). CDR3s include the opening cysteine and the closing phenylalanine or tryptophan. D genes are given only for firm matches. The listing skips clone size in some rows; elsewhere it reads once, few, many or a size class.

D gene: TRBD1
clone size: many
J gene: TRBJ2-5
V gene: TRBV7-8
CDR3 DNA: TGTGCCAGCAGCTCCCAGACAGGGAGAGAGACCCAGTACTTC
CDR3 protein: CASSSQTGRETQYF

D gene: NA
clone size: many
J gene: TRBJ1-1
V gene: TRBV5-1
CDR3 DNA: TGCGCCAGCAGCTTGGTTGGGCGAGGGAGCACTGAAGCTTTCTTT
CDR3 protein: CASSLVGRGSTEAFF

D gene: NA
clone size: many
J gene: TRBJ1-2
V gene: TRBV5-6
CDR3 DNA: TGTGCCAGCATTACGACCAACACCGCTAACTATGGCTACACCTTC
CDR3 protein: CASITTNTANYGYTF

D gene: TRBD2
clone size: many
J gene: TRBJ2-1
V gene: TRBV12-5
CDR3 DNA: TGTGCTAGTGCCCTAGCGGGGGGCCTATACAATGAGCAGTTCTTC
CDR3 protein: CASALAGGLYNEQFF

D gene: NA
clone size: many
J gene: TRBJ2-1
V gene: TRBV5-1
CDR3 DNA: TGCGCCAGCAGCTTGCGGGGGCAGGGCTACAATGAGCAGTTCTTC
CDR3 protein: CASSLRGQGYNEQFF

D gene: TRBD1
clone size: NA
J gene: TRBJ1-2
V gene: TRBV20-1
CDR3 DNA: TGCAGTGCTAGAGATCAACAGGGGGCAGGCTATGGCTACACCTTC
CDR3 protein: CSARDQQGAGYGYTF

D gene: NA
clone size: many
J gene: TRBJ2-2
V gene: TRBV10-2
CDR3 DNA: TGCGCCAGCAGTGCGGACAGGAACACCGGGGAGCTGTTTTTT
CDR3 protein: CASSADRNTGELFF

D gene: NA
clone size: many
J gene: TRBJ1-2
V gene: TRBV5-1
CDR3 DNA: TGCGCCAGCACCTTGGCCGCTCAGGGGACCTATGGCTACACCTTC
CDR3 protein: CASTLAAQGTYGYTF

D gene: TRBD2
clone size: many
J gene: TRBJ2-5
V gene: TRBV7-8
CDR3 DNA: TGTGCCAGCAGCTTAGGGGGCGGGGGGGCGTTGGAGACCCAGTACTTC
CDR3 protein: CASSLGGGGALETQYF

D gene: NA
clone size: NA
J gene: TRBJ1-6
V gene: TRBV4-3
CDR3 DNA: TGCGCCAGCAGCCAAGATGTACGTGGGGCACCATCAGATAATTCACCCCTCCACTTT
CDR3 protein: CASSQDVRGAPSDNSPLHF

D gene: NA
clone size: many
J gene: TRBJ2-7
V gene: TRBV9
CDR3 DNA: TGTGCCAGCAGCACCGGGGGGGGACAGGGTTACGAGCAGTACTTC
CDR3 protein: CASSTGGGQGYEQYF

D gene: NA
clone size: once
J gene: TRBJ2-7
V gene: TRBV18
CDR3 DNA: TGTGCCAGCTCACCACGATCCCCCTACGAGCAGTACTTC
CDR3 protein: CASSPRSPYEQYF

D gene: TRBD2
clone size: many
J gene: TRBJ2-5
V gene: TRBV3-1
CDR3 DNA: TGTGCCAGCAGCCGGGGACTAGAACAAGAGACCCAGTACTTC
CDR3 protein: CASSRGLEQETQYF

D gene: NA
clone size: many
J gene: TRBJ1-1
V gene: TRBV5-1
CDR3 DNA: TGCGCCAGCAGTTTTGCAGGGTCAGGCACTGAAGCTTTCTTT
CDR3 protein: CASSFAGSGTEAFF

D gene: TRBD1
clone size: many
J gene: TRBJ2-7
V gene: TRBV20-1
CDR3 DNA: TGCAGTGCTAGAGATCAGGGGGTGGCGGCTATCCACGAGCAGTACTTC
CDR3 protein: CSARDQGVAAIHEQYF

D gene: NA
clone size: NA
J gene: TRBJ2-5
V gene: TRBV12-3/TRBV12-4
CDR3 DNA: TGTGCCAGCACCCAGGGGATGGGCGATGAGACCCAGTATTTC
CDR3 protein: CASTQGMGDETQYF

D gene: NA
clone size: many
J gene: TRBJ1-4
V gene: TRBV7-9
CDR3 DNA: TGTGCCAGCAGCTCAGCGGAGGACAGCAGTCTAGATAGTGAAAAACTGTTTTTT
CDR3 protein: CASSSAEDSSLDSEKLFF

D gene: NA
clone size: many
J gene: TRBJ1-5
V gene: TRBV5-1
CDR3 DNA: TGCGCCAGCAGCGTTACAGGGTCGGAGCCCCAGCATTTT
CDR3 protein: CASSVTGSEPQHF

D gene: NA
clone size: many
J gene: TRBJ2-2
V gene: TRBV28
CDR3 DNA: TGTGCCAGCAGAAGGCCCGGCCCGAACACCGGGGAGCTGTTTTTT
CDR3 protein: CASRRPGPNTGELFF

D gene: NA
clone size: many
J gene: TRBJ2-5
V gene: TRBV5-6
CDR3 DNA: TGTGCCAGCAGCTTTATGACAGTCCAAGAGACCCAGTACTTC
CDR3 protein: CASSFMTVQETQYF

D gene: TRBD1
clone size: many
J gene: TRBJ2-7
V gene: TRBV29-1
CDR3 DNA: TGCAGCGTTGAAGAGGAGGGGACAGGGGTCTACGAGCAGTACTTC
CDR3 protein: CSVEEEGTGVYEQYF

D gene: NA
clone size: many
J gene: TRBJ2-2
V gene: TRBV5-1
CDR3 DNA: TGCGCCAGCAGCTTGCGGGGCAGTAAGGCCGGGGAGCTGTTTTTT
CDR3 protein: CASSLRGSKAGELFF

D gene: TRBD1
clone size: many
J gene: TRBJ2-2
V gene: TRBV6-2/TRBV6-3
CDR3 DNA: TGTGCCAGCAGTGAAAGAGGGACAGCGAACACCGGGGAGCTGTTTTTT
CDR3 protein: CASSERGTANTGELFF

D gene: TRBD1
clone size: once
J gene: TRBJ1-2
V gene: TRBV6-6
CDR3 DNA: TGTGCCAGCAGGGCCCTCGCACAGGGGCTGCATGGCTACACCTTC
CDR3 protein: CASRALAQGLHGYTF

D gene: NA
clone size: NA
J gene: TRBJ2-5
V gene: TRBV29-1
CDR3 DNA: TGCAGCGTTGGAAGGGGTGCAGAGACCCAGTACTTC
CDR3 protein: CSVGRGAETQYF

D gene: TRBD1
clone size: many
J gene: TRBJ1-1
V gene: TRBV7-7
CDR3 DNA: TGTGCCAGCAGCGAGGACAGGGGGACTGAAGCTTTCTTT
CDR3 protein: CASSEDRGTEAFF

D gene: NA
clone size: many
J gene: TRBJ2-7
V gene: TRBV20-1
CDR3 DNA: TGCAGTGCTAGCACGGTCCGGACACCCTACGAGCAGTACTTC
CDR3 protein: CSASTVRTPYEQYF

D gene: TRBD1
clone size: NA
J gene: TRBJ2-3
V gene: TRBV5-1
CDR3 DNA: TGCGCCAGCAGTCCGGGGGACAGGTGCTCGGCAGATACGCAGTATTTT
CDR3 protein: CASSPGDRCSADTQYF

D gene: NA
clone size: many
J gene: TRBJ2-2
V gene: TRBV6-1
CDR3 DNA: TGTGCCAGCCGTTCCGGGCAGGACACCGGGGAGCTGTTTTTT
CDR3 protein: CASRSGQDTGELFF

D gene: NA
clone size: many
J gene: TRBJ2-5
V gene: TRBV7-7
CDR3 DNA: TGTGCTAGCAGCTCAAACGGCCAAGAGACCCAGTACTTC
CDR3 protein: CASSSNGQETQYF

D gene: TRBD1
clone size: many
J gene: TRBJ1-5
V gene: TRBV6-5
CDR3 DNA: TGTGCCAGCAGTTACGGACAGGGGGCTAATCAGCCCCAGCATTTT
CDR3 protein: CASSYGQGANQPQHF

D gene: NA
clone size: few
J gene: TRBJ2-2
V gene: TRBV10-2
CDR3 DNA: TGCGCCAGCAGGGGAACCGGGCCGAACACCGGGGAGCTGTTTTTT
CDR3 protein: CASRGTGPNTGELFF

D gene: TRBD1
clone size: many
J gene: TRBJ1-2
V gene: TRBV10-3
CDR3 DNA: TGTGCCATCAGTGAAGAGGGGACAGGGGCACGCCGGAACTATGGCTACACCTTC
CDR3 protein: CAISEEGTGARRNYGYTF

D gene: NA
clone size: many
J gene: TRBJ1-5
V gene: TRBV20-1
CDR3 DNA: TGCAGTGCTCAGGAGGGCAATCAGCCCCAGCATTTT
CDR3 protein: CSAQEGNQPQHF

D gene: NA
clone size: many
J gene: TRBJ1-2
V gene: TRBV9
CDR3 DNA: TGTGCCAGCAGCAGGGGGAGGAGTGGCTACACCTTC
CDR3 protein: CASSRGRSGYTF

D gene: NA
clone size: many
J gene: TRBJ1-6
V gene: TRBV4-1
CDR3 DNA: TGCGCCAGCAGCCAAGTCCCACTGAGAGCACCCCTCCACTTT
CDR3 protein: CASSQVPLRAPLHF

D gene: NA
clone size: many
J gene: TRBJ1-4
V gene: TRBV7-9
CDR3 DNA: TGTGCCAGCAGCTCCCGCAGGGATATTAATGAAAAACTGTTTTTT
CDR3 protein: CASSSRRDINEKLFF

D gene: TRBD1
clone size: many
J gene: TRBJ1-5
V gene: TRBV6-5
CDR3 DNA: TGTGCCAGCAGCACAGGGACAGGGTCCAATCAGCCCCAGCATTTT
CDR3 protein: CASSTGTGSNQPQHF

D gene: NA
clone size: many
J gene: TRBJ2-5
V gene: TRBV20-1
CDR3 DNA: TGCAGTGCTATCAAGGAGGTCGTTTCTCAGGAGACCCAGTACTTC
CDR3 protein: CSAIKEVVSQETQYF

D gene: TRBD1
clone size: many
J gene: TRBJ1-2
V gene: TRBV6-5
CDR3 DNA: TGTGCCAGCAGTTACTCAGGCCCGACAGGGGCCGGCTATGGCTACACCTTC
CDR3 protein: CASSYSGPTGAGYGYTF

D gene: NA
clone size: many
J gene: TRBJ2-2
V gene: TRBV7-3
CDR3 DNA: TGTGCCAGCAGCTCGAGAACCGGGGAGCTGTTTTTT
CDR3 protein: CASSSRTGELFF

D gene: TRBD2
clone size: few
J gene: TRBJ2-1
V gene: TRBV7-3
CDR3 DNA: TGTGCCAGCACCATAGCGGGGGGTGTGGATGAGCAGTTCTTC
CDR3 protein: CASTIAGGVDEQFF

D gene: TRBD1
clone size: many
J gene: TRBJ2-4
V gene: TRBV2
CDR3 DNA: TGTGCCAGCAGCACCGGACAGGGGACAGCCAAAAACATTCAGTACTTC
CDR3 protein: CASSTGQGTAKNIQYF

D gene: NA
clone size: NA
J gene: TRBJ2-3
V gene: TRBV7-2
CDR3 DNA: TGTGCCAGCAGCTCCCACGCAGATACGCAGTATTTT
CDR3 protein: CASSSHADTQYF

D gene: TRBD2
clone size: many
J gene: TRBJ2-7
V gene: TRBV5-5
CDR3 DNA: TGTGCCAGCAGCAGGACTAGCGGGGAAACTTACGAGCAGTACTTC
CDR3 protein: CASSRTSGETYEQYF

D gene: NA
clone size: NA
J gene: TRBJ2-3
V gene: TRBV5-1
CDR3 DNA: TGCGCCAGCAGCCAGCACAGATCCACAGATACGCAGTATTTT
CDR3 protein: CASSQHRSTDTQYF

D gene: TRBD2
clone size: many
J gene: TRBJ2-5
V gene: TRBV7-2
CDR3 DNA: TGTGCCAGCAGCTTACAGCGGGGGGGCCTCGAGACCCAGTACTTC
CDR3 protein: CASSLQRGGLETQYF

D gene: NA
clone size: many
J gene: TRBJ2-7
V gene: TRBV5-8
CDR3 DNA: TGTGCCAGCAGCTTGGATGTGCTCTACGAGCAGTACTTC
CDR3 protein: CASSLDVLYEQYF

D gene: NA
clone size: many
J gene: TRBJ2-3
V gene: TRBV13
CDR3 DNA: TGTGCCAGCAGCTTTTACGGTACGCAGTATTTT
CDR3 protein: CASSFYGTQYF

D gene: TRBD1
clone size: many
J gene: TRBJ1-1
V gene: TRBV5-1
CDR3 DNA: TGCGCCAGCAGCGGACAGGGTAGTTTGACTGAAGCTTTCTTT
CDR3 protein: CASSGQGSLTEAFF

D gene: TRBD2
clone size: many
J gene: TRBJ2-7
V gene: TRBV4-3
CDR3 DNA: TGCGCCAGCAGCCAAGATGCGGCTAGCGGCGGCTACGAGCAGTACTTC
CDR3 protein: CASSQDAASGGYEQYF

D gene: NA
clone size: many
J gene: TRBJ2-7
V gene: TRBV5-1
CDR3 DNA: TGCGCCAGCAGCTTGTACGGGGAGTACGAGCAGTACTTC
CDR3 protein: CASSLYGEYEQYF

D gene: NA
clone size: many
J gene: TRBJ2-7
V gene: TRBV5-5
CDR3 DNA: TGTGCCAGCAGCTTGGGGGCCTACGAGCAGTACTTC
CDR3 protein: CASSLGAYEQYF

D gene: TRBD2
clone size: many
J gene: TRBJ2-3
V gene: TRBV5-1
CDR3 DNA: TGCGCCAGCAGCTCGGGACTAGTCCCCTCTACAGATACGCAGTATTTT
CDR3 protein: CASSSGLVPSTDTQYF